The present T cell receptor beta chain was sequenced within a study of shared clonotypes between healthy human individuals. V dropped 6 bases and J dropped 4 bases, with 15 bases sitting between them. CDR1 and CDR2 (germline): MNHEY, SVGAGI. This CDR3 is 14 amino acids long. As to this clone: Its antigen remains unidentified.

Study-level results: The study drew on few donors, limiting represented genetic and exposure-history diversity. Specimens sampled were limited to blood, with tissue repertoires likely differing.

Sequencing was at deep level. Libraries were prepared by immunoSEQ multiplex PCR; TCRdb keeps only in-frame clonotypes and omits some of them. The sample has approximately 1,500,000 clones; 96% are singletons. CD4+ cells were split into CD45RA+ naive and CD45RA-negative memory subsets. Sequences were obtained from naive CD4+ T cells sorted from blood. The sample's subset: CD45RA+ positively selected. The rearrangement uses TRBV6-5 and TRBJ1-2; D remains unclear. The clonotype originates from a man between 25 and 39 years old in good health. For the CDR3, the DNA is TGTGCCAGCAGCCGATCGTTTCGACCCTATGGCTACACCTTC. This translates into CASSRSFRPYGYTF.